The clone carrying this TCR beta chain was seen repeatedly, ten times or more. The junction shows a germline mismatch at one end, possibly a read error. Amplification of TCR beta CDR3 regions used RNA as the template. An initial round of RT-PCR targeting the TCR CDR3 relied on the HTBI primer set. TCRdb called the multiplex PCR reads again in MiXCR, with one record for every CDR3 protein. The table lists under 250,000 distinct CDR3 sequences, approximately 25% of them singletons. The CDR3 sequence is 15 residues long. The germline V gene encodes CDR1 SSHAT and CDR2 FNYEAQ (reference sequence). The data were obtained in a study of T cells in Graves' hyperthyroidism and ophthalmopathy.

Input material: blood. This TCR was recovered from a middle-aged woman with Graves' ophthalmopathy. The V call is TRBV7-7, the J call TRBJ2-5; 14 bases map to TRBD2. CDR3 loop: CASSSRLAGGETQYF. The CDR3 coding sequence is TGTGCTAGCAGTTCCCGACTAGCGGGGGGGGAGACCCAGTACTTC.